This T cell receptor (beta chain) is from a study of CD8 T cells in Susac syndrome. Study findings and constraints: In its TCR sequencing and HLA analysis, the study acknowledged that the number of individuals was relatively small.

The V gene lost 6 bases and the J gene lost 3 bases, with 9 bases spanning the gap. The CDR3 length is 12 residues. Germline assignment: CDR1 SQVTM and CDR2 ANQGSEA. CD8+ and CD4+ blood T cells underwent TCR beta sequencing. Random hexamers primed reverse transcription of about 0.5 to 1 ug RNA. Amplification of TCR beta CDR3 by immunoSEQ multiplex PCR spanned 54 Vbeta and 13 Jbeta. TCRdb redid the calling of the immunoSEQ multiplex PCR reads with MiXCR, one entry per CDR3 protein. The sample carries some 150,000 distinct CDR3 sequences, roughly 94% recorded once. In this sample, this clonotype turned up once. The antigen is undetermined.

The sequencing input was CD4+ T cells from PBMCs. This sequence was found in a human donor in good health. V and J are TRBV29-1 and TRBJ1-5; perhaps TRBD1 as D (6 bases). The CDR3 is CSVGQTNQPQHF. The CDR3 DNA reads TGCAGCGTCGGACAGACCAATCAGCCCCAGCATTTT.